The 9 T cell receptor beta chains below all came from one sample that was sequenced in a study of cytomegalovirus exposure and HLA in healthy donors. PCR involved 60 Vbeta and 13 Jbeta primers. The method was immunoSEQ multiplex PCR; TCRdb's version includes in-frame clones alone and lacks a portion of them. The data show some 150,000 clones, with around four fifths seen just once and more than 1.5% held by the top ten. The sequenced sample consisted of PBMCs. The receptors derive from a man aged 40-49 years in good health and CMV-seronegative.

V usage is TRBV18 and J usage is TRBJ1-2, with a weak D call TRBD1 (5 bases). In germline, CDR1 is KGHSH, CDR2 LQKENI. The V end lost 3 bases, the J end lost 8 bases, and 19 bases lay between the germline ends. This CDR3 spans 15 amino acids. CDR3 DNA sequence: TGTGCCAGCTCACCGCGGGACGTAAACGTGCTGGGCTACACCTTC. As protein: CASSPRDVNVLGYTF.

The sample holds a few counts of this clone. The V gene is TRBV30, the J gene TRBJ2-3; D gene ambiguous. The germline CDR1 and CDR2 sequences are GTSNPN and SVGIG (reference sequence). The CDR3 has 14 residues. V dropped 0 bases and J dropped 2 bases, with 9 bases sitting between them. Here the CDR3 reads CAWSVSQATDTQYF. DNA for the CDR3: TGTGCCTGGAGTGTATCCCAGGCCACAGATACGCAGTATTTT.

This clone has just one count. CDR3 DNA sequence: TGTGCCAGCAGCTTAGTGGCAGGGGCGCAGGATGGCTACACCTTC. Translated, it gives CASSLVAGAQDGYTF. J is TRBJ1-2 and V is TRBV7-2; D is possibly TRBD1 (6 bases). The CDR3 loop spans 15 amino acids. The germline V and J ends were trimmed by 1 base and 6 bases, with 15 bases remaining between them. The V gene's germline CDR1 is SGHTA and CDR2 FQGNSA.

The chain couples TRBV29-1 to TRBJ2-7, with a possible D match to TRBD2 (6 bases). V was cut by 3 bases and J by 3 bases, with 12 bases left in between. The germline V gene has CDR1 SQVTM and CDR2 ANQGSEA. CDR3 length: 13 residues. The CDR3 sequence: CSVEFSGDYEQYF. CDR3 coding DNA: TGCAGCGTTGAGTTTTCGGGGGACTACGAGCAGTACTTC.

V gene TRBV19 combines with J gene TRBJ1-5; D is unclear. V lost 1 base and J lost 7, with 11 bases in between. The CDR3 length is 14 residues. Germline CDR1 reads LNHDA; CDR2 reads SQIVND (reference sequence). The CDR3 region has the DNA TGTGCCAGTAGTATAGGGCCCGCAGGCCAGCCCCAGCATTTT. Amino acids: CASSIGPAGQPQHF.

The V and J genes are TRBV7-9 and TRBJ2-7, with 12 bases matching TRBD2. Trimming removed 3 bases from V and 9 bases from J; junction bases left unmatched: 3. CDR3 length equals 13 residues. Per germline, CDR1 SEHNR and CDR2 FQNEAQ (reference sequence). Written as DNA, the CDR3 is TGTGCCAGCAGCTTTGCTAGCGGGGGGGGGCAGTACTTC. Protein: CASSFASGGGQYF.

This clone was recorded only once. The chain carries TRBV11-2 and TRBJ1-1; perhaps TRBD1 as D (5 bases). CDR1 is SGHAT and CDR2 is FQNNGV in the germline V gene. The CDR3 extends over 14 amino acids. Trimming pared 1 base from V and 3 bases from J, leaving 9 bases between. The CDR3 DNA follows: TGTGCCAGCAGCTTAGCAGGGAGGGACACTGAAGCTTTCTTT. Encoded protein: CASSLAGRDTEAFF. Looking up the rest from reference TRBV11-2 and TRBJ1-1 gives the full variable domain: EAGVAQSPRYKIIEKRQSVAFWCNPISGHATLYWYQQILGQGPKLLIQFQNNGVVDDSQLPKDRFSAERLKGVDSTLKIQPAKLEDSAVYLCASSLAGRDTEAFFGQGTRLTVV.

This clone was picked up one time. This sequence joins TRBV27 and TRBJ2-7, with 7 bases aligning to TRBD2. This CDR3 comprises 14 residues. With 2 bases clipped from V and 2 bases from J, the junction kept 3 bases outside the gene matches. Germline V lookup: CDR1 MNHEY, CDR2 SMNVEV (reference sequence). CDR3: CASSLLAEPYEQYF. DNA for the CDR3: TGTGCCAGCAGTTTACTAGCGGAGCCCTACGAGCAGTACTTC.

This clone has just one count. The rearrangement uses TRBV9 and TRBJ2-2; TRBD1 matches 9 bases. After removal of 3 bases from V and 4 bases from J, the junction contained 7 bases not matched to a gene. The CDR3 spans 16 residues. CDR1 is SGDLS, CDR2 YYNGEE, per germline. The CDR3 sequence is CASSDPRDRVTGELFF. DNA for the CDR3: TGTGCCAGCAGCGACCCCCGGGACAGGGTCACCGGGGAGCTGTTTTTT. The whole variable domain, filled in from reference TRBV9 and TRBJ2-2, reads DSGVTQTPKHLITATGQRVTLRCSPRSGDLSVYWYQQSLDQGLQFLIQYYNGEERAKGNILERFSAQQFPDLHSELNLSSLELGDSALYFCASSDPRDRVTGELFFGEGSRLTVL.